This T cell receptor (beta chain) was captured in a study of lymphopenia after photon versus proton radiotherapy. Produced via immunoSEQ multiplex PCR; TCRdb's table is partial and in-frame only. The sample contains over 15,000 clones, about 88% of which appear only once. As to this clone: The antigen remains undetermined.

The V end lost 5 bases, the J end lost 6 bases, and 14 bases lay between the germline ends. This CDR3 has 14 amino acids. Germline CDR1 MNHNY, CDR2 SVGAGI (reference sequence). Study-level results: Under photons, naive T cells and diversity fell while effector/memory populations rose. Only patients who died were analyzed for survival; proton advantage is unproven.

The sequence derives from a man aged 65-85 years with pancreatic cancer. The chain is built from TRBV6-6 and TRBJ2-1; D possibly corresponds to TRBD2 (5 bases). The sequenced sample was peripheral blood, obtained from a patient treated with proton-based radiotherapy. This CDR3 reads CASSRIPGINEQFF. CDR3 coding DNA: TGTGCCAGCAGTAGAATCCCGGGGATCAATGAGCAGTTCTTC.